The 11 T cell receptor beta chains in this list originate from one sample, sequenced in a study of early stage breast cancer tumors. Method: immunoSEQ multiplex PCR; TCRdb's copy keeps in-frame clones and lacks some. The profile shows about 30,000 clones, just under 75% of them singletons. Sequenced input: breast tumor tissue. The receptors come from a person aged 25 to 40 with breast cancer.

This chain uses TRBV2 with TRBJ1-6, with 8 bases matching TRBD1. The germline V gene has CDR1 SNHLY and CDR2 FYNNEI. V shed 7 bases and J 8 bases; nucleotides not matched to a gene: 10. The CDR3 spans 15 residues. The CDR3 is CASTTNRGKDSPLHF. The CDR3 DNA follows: TGTGCCAGCACCACTAACAGGGGGAAAGATTCACCCCTCCACTTT.

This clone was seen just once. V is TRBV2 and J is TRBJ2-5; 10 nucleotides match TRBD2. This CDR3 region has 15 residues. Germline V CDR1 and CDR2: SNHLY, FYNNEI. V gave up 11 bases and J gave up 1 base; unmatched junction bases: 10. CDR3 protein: CASQRGGYAQETQYF. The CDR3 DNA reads TGTGCCTCCCAGCGGGGGGGGTACGCCCAAGAGACCCAGTACTTC. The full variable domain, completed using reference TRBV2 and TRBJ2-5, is EPEVTQTPSHQVTQMGQEVILRCVPISNHLYFYWYRQILGQKVEFLVSFYNNEISEKSEIFDDQFSVERPDGSNFTLKIRSTKLEDSAMYFCASQRGGYAQETQYFGPGTRLLVL.

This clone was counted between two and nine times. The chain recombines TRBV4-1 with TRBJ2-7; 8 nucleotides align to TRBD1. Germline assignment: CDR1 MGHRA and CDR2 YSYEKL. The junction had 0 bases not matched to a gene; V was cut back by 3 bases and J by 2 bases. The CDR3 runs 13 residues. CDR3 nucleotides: TGCGCCAGCAGCCAGGACAGGGCCTACGAGCAGTACTTC. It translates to CASSQDRAYEQYF.

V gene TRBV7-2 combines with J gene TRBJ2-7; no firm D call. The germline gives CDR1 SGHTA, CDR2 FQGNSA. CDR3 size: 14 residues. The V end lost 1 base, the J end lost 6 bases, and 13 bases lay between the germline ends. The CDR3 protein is CASSLGWFSVEQYF. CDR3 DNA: TGTGCCAGCAGCTTAGGTTGGTTCTCGGTCGAGCAGTACTTC. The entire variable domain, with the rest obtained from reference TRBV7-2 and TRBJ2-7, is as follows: GAGVSQSPSNKVTEKGKDVELRCDPISGHTALYWYRQSLGQGLEFLIYFQGNSAPDKSGLPSDRFSAERTGGSVSTLTIQRTQQEDSAVYLCASSLGWFSVEQYFGPGTRLTVT.

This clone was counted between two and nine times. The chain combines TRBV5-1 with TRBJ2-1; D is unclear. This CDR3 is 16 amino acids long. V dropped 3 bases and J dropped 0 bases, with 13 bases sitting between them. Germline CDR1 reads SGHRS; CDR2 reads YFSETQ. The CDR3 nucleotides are TGCGCCAGCAGCTCCACTCCCGAACTCTCCTACAATGAGCAGTTCTTC. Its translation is CASSSTPELSYNEQFF.

This CDR3 reads CASSAGSTDTQYF. DNA for the CDR3: TGTGCTAGTTCAGCCGGGAGCACAGATACGCAGTATTTT. The chain uses TRBV12-5 and TRBJ2-3, with D hard to call. V was pared by 8 bases and J by 0 bases, with 9 bases between. Germline CDR1 reads LGHNT; CDR2 reads FRNRAP. This CDR3 contains 13 residues.

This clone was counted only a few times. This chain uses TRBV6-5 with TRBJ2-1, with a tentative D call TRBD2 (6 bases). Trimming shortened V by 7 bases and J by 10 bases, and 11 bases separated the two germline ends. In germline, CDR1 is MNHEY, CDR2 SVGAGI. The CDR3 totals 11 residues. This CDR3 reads CASIRGGEQFF. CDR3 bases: TGTGCCAGCATCAGAGGAGGGGAGCAGTTCTTC.

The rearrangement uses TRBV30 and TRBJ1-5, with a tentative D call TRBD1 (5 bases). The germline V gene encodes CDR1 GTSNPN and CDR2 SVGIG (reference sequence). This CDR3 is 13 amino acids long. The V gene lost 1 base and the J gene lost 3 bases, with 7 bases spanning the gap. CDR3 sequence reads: CAWSGQFNQPQHF. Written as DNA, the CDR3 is TGTGCCTGGAGTGGACAGTTCAATCAGCCCCAGCATTTT.

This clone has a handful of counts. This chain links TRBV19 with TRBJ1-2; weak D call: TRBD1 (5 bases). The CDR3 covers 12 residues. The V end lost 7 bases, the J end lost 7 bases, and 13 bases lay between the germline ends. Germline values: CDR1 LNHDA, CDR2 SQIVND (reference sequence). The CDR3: CASTGTEGGYTF. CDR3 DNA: TGTGCCAGTACCGGGACCGAAGGTGGCTACACCTTC.

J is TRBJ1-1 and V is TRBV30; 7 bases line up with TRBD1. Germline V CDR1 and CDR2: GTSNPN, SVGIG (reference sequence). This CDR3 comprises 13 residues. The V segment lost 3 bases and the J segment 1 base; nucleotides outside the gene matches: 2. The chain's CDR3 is CAWRGQWNTEAFF. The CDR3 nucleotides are TGTGCCTGGAGGGGACAGTGGAACACTGAAGCTTTCTTT.

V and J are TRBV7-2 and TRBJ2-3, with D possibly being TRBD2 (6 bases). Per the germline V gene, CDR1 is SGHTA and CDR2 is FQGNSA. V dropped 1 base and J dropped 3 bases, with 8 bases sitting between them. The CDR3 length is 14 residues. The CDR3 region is CASSLVSGTDTQYF. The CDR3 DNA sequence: TGTGCCAGCAGCTTAGTCAGCGGGACAGATACGCAGTATTTT. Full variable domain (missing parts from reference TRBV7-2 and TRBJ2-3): GAGVSQSPSNKVTEKGKDVELRCDPISGHTALYWYRQSLGQGLEFLIYFQGNSAPDKSGLPSDRFSAERTGGSVSTLTIQRTQQEDSAVYLCASSLVSGTDTQYFGPGTRLTVL.